This is a list of T cell receptor beta chains from one sample in a study of T-cell reconstitution after alpha-beta-depleted transplantation in children. TCRdb passed the PCR reads through MiXCR, listing each CDR3 protein once. The data show roughly 220,000 distinct CDR3 sequences, 7.5% to 10% seen once. The sample in question was PBMCs from the stem cell graft donor, obtained from the stem cell graft. The receptors come from a human donor who donated a stem cell graft to a child with SCID. CDR3s include the opening cysteine and the closing phenylalanine or tryptophan. The D gene is left open where the match is weak. Expanded clones are given a class, and other clones once, few, many or no size at all.

>TRBV29-1|TRBJ2-3|TRBD2|many
CSVEDIGTSGGRGDTQYF
TGCAGCGTTGAAGATATCGGGACTAGCGGGGGCAGGGGAGATACGCAGTATTTT
>TRBV20-1|TRBJ2-3|TRBD1|many
CSAIDRDRGQDTQYF
TGCAGTGCCATCGACCGGGACAGGGGCCAAGATACGCAGTATTTT
>TRBV11-2|TRBJ1-6|.|.
CASSLEVGGQGNSPLHF
TGTGCCAGCAGCTTAGAGGTGGGGGGGCAGGGCAATTCACCCCTCCACTTT
>TRBV5-1|TRBJ2-1|.|many
CASSLARGGGQFF
TGCGCCAGCAGCTTGGCCAGGGGCGGGGGGCAGTTCTTC
>TRBV5-1|TRBJ1-1|TRBD1|many
CASSIQGGNTEAFF
TGCGCCAGCAGCATACAGGGGGGGAACACTGAAGCTTTCTTT
>TRBV2|TRBJ2-1|.|.
CASSRLPGISYSYNEQFF
TGTGCCAGCAGTAGACTACCGGGAATTTCTTACTCCTACAATGAGCAGTTCTTC
>TRBV18|TRBJ1-2|.|few
CASSPLYGNYGYTF
TGTGCCAGCTCACCTCTATACGGAAACTATGGCTACACCTTC
>TRBV28|TRBJ1-2|.|many
CASSRTDYGYTF
TGTGCCAGCAGTAGGACAGACTATGGCTACACCTTC
>TRBV7-8|TRBJ1-2|.|many
CASSLESIPLNYGYTF
TGTGCCAGCAGCTTAGAGTCCATTCCGCTTAACTATGGCTACACCTTC
>TRBV5-1|TRBJ2-5|.|many
CASSLGVTQETQYF
TGCGCCAGCAGCTTGGGGGTGACCCAAGAGACCCAGTACTTC
>TRBV6-4|TRBJ1-1|TRBD1|many
CASRQIQGAGALAGTEAFF
TGTGCCAGCAGACAAATACAGGGGGCCGGGGCTCTCGCTGGCACTGAAGCTTTCTTT
>TRBV5-1|TRBJ2-1|TRBD2|many
CASSLVAEVWSSGRLTLYNEQFF
TGCGCCAGCAGCTTGGTAGCAGAGGTCTGGTCTAGCGGGAGGTTGACGCTTTACAATGAGCAGTTCTTC
>TRBV5-1|TRBJ1-6|.|many
CASSLALGPAANSPLHF
TGCGCCAGCAGCTTGGCCCTCGGGCCAGCGGCTAATTCACCCCTCCACTTT
>TRBV5-1|TRBJ2-2|.|many
CASSLQGLNTGELFF
TGCGCCAGCAGCTTACAGGGCCTTAACACCGGGGAGCTGTTTTTT
>TRBV3-1|TRBJ2-3|TRBD2|many
CASSPGLAGRDTQYF
TGTGCCAGCAGCCCCGGACTAGCGGGGAGAGATACGCAGTATTTT
>TRBV15|TRBJ2-1|.|many
CATSNGIHYNEQFF
TGTGCCACCAGCAACGGGATACACTACAATGAGCAGTTCTTC
>TRBV6-1|TRBJ1-1|.|.
CASSPRDMGWNTEAFF
TGTGCCAGCAGTCCCCGGGACATGGGATGGAACACTGAAGCTTTCTTT
>TRBV15|TRBJ2-1|.|many
CATSRDQWTYNEQFF
TGTGCCACCAGCAGAGATCAGTGGACCTACAATGAGCAGTTCTTC
>TRBV5-1|TRBJ2-5|.|many
CASSLAGGETQYF
TGCGCCAGCAGCTTGGCCGGCGGTGAGACCCAGTACTTC
>TRBV4-1|TRBJ1-2|TRBD1|few
CASSRDWGTVYGYTF
TGCGCCAGCAGCCGAGATTGGGGGACAGTTTATGGCTACACCTTC
>TRBV6-1|TRBJ1-3|.|many
CASSDWPGNTIYF
TGTGCCAGCAGTGATTGGCCTGGAAACACCATATATTTT
>TRBV12-3/TRBV12-4|TRBJ2-4|.|many
CASSLNLGVDIQYF
TGTGCCAGCAGTTTGAACCTAGGAGTGGACATTCAGTACTTC
>TRBV12-3/TRBV12-4|TRBJ2-7|.|many
CASSLAGGGYEQYF
TGTGCCAGCAGTTTAGCCGGGGGCGGCTACGAGCAGTACTTC
>TRBV7-9|TRBJ1-1|.|many
CASSLAPGLDTEAFF
TGTGCCAGCAGCTTAGCGCCCGGGTTGGACACTGAAGCTTTCTTT